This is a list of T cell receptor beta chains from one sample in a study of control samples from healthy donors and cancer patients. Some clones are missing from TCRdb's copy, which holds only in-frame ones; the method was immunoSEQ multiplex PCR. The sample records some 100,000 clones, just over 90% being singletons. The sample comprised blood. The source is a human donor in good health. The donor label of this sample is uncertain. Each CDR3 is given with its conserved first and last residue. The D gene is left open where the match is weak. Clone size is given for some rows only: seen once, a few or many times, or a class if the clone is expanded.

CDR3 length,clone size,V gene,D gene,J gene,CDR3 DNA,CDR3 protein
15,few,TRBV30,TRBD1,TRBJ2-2,TGTGCCTGGAGAGCCCGGGACAGGGACACCGGGGAGCTGTTTTTT,CAWRARDRDTGELFF
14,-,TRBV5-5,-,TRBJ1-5,TGTGCCAGCAGCTCCGAGGGGAGAAATCAGCCCCAGCATTTT,CASSSEGRNQPQHF
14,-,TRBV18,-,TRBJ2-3,TGTGCCAGCTCACAAAGGGACGGCACAGATACGCAGTATTTT,CASSQRDGTDTQYF
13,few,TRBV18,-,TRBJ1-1,TGTGCCAGCTCCCGACAGAGTGACACTGAAGCTTTCTTT,CASSRQSDTEAFF
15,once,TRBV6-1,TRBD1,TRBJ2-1,TGTGCCAGCAGTGATCCGGGACAGGGTTGGGGTGAGCAGTTCTTC,CASSDPGQGWGEQFF
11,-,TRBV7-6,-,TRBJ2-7,TGTGCCAGCAGCGCTCACTACGAGCAGTACTTC,CASSAHYEQYF
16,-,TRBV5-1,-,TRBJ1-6,TGCGCCAGCAGTCCAGGGGAAGGGTCCTATAATTCACCCCTCCACTTT,CASSPGEGSYNSPLHF
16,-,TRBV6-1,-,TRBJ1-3,TGTGCCAGCAGTGAAAGCGCGCTGCACTCTGGAAACACCATATATTTT,CASSESALHSGNTIYF
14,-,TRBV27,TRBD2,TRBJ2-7,TGTGCCAGCAGTTCGCTAGCGGGGTTGTACGAGCAGTACTTC,CASSSLAGLYEQYF
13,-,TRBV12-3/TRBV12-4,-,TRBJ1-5,TGTGCCACCGGGCAAGGAGTCAATCAGCCCCAGCATTTT,CATGQGVNQPQHF
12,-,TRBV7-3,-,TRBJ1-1,TGTGCCAGCAGCCCCGGGGGCACTGAAGCTTTCTTT,CASSPGGTEAFF
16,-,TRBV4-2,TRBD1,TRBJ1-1,TGTGCCAGCAGCCTCGGGACAGAGTCCCTGAACACTGAAGCTTTCTTT,CASSLGTESLNTEAFF
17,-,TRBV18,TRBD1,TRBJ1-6,TGTGCCAGCTCAGAAACAGGGGCCAGCTCCTATAATTCACCCCTCCACTTT,CASSETGASSYNSPLHF
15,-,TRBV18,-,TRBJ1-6,TGTGCCAGCTCACCAGAGCACAGATATAATTCACCCCTCCACTTT,CASSPEHRYNSPLHF
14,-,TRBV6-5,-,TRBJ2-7,TGTGCCAGCGGCCGTGGAGGGCCCTCCTACGAGCAGTACTTC,CASGRGGPSYEQYF
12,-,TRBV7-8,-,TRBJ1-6,TGTGCCAGCAACAACCAAAATTCACCCCTCCACTTT,CASNNQNSPLHF
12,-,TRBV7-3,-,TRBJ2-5,TGTGCCAGCAGCTTATATGGGGAGACCCAGTACTTC,CASSLYGETQYF
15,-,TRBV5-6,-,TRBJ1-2,TGTGCCAGCAGCTTGGGAGCCAGGGATGACTATGGCTACACCTTC,CASSLGARDDYGYTF
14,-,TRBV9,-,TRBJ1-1,TGTGCCAGCAGCGTAGGACCGGAGAACACTGAAGCTTTCTTT,CASSVGPENTEAFF
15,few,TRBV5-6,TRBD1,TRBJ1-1,TGTGCCAGCAGCTTGGGGGCAGGGGGTAAGGCTGAAGCTTTCTTT,CASSLGAGGKAEAFF
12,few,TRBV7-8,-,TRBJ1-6,TGTGCCAGCGGTCCGGGGAATTCACCCCTCCACTTT,CASGPGNSPLHF
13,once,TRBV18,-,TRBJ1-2,TGTGCCAGCTCACCCGACAGTACCTATGGCTACACCTTC,CASSPDSTYGYTF
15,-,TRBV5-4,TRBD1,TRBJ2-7,TGTGCCAGCAGCCTACAGACAGGGGGCAGCTACGAGCAGTACTTC,CASSLQTGGSYEQYF
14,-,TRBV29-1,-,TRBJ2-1,TGCAGCGTACCCGGACTAACCACGGACAATGAGCAGTTCTTC,CSVPGLTTDNEQFF
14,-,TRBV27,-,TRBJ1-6,TGTGCCAGCAGTTTTTCGTGGGAGAATTCACCCCTCCACTTT,CASSFSWENSPLHF
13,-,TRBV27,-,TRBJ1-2,TGTGCCAGCAGATGGCAGGAGGGGGATGGCTACACCTTC,CASRWQEGDGYTF
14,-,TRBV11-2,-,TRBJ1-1,TGTGCCAGCAGCTCACACAGGAAGAACACTGAAGCTTTCTTT,CASSSHRKNTEAFF
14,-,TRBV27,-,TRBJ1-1,TGTGCCAGCAGTACTCAAGCGATCGACACTGAAGCTTTCTTT,CASSTQAIDTEAFF
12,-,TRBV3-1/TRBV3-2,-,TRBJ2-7,TGTGCCAGCAGCCAAGCGGGGCTCGAGCAGTACTTC,CASSQAGLEQYF
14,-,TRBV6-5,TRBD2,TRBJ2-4,TGTGCCAGCAGTTACCGGGAGGGACCCAACATTCAGTACTTC,CASSYREGPNIQYF
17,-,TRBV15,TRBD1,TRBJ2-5,TGTGCCACCAGCAGAGTATTTACAGGGGTTGGACAAGAGACCCAGTACTTC,CATSRVFTGVGQETQYF
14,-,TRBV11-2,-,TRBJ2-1,TGTGCCAGCAGCTTACTGGACCATAACAATGAGCAGTTCTTC,CASSLLDHNNEQFF
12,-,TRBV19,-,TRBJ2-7,TGTGCCAGTAGTATTCTGGGTTACGAGCAGTACTTC,CASSILGYEQYF
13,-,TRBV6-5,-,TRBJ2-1,TGTGCCACCACGGGGTGGGGTTTCGATGAGCAGTTCTTC,CATTGWGFDEQFF
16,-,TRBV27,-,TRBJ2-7,TGTGCCAGCAGTTTAAGTACCCAGGGGTTAAACTACGAGCAGTACTTC,CASSLSTQGLNYEQYF
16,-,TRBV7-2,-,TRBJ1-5,TGTGCCAGCAGCTTGGCTCGGGGCCTTTTTGCTCAGCCCCAGCATTTT,CASSLARGLFAQPQHF
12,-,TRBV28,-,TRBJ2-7,TGTGCCAGCGGTAGCGGACAATACGAGCAGTACTTC,CASGSGQYEQYF
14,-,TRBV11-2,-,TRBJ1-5,TGTGCCAGCAGCTTAGGAGGGCAGAATCAGCCCCAGCATTTT,CASSLGGQNQPQHF
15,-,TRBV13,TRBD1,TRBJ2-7,TGTGCCAGCAGCTTAGGGACCGGGACAGGCTACGAGCAGTACTTC,CASSLGTGTGYEQYF
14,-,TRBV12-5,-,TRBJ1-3,TGTGCTAGTGGTTTGGACCTGGGACTTGACACCATATATTTT,CASGLDLGLDTIYF
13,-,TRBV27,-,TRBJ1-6,TGTGCCAGCCAGACAGGACAAAATTCACCCCTCCACTTT,CASQTGQNSPLHF
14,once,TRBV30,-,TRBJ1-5,TGTGCCTGGAGTCTGGCATATAGCAATCAGCCCCAGCATTTT,CAWSLAYSNQPQHF
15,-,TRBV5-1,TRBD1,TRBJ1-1,TGCGCCAGCAGCGGTTGGGACAGGGGAAGAACTGAAGCTTTCTTT,CASSGWDRGRTEAFF
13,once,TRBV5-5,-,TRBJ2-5,TGTGCCAGCAGCTCAAGGGGTCAAGAGACCCAGTACTTC,CASSSRGQETQYF
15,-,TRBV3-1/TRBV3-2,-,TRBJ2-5,TGTGCCAGCAGCCAAGAATCGGGGGTGAGGGAGACCCAGTACTTC,CASSQESGVRETQYF
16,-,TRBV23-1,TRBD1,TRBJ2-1,TGCGCCAGCAGTCAATCGTGGACAGGGGCGATTTATGAGCAGTTCTTC,CASSQSWTGAIYEQFF